This is a list of T cell receptor beta chains from one sample in a study of T cells in Graves' hyperthyroidism and ophthalmopathy. TCRdb reprocessed the multiplex PCR reads with MiXCR, giving one entry per CDR3 protein. The sample contains roughly 380,000 distinct CDR3 sequences, approximately 20% of which appear only once. The source material was blood. The receptors come from a woman aged 18-29 years with Graves' hyperthyroidism. Both conserved end residues are part of each CDR3. The D gene is left open where the match is weak. Only some rows state a clone size, as once, few, many or a class for expanded clones.

v_gene: TRBV20-1; d_gene: .; abundance: many; j_gene: TRBJ1-1; CDR3nt: TGCAGTGCTAGAGATTTATTGAACACTGAAGCTTTCTTT; CDR3aa: CSARDLLNTEAFF
v_gene: TRBV6-2/TRBV6-3; d_gene: .; abundance: .; j_gene: TRBJ2-5; CDR3nt: TGTGCCAGCAGTGACCTGACTGAACAAGAGACCCAGTACTTC; CDR3aa: CASSDLTEQETQYF
v_gene: TRBV30; d_gene: TRBD2; abundance: many; j_gene: TRBJ2-7; CDR3nt: TGTGCCTGGATTAATGGGGCAGCGGGGACTATAGACGAGCAGTACTTC; CDR3aa: CAWINGAAGTIDEQYF
v_gene: TRBV12-3/TRBV12-4; d_gene: TRBD1; abundance: many; j_gene: TRBJ1-1; CDR3nt: TGTGCCAGCAGTCCAGGGGCGGCCAGGGGGTACACTGAAGCTTTCTTT; CDR3aa: CASSPGAARGYTEAFF
v_gene: TRBV15; d_gene: TRBD1; abundance: many; j_gene: TRBJ1-5; CDR3nt: TGTGCCACCAGCAGCCGGACAGGGGATCAGCCCCAGCATTTT; CDR3aa: CATSSRTGDQPQHF
v_gene: TRBV30; d_gene: .; abundance: few; j_gene: TRBJ2-7; CDR3nt: TGTGCCTGGAGTGTACCCCTCTACGAGCAGTACTTC; CDR3aa: CAWSVPLYEQYF
v_gene: TRBV27; d_gene: .; abundance: many; j_gene: TRBJ2-5; CDR3nt: TGTGCCACCCTAGAACGGGAGACCCAGTACTTC; CDR3aa: CATLERETQYF
v_gene: TRBV12-3/TRBV12-4; d_gene: TRBD1; abundance: many; j_gene: TRBJ2-7; CDR3nt: TGTGCCAGCAGTGGGACAGGGGGCGGAGTGCAGTACTTC; CDR3aa: CASSGTGGGVQYF
v_gene: TRBV20-1; d_gene: .; abundance: few; j_gene: TRBJ2-5; CDR3nt: TGCAGTGCTAGTATATCGGGGAAGGCGGAGACCCAGTACTTC; CDR3aa: CSASISGKAETQYF
v_gene: TRBV28; d_gene: .; abundance: .; j_gene: TRBJ1-2; CDR3nt: TGTGCCAGCAGTTTAACGGGAGGGGACGGGGGCTCCTTC; CDR3aa: CASSLTGGDGGSF
v_gene: TRBV6-2/TRBV6-3; d_gene: TRBD1; abundance: many; j_gene: TRBJ2-7; CDR3nt: TGTGCCAGCAGCCTAACCCAGGGGGCTGGCCCTTACGAGCAGTACTTC; CDR3aa: CASSLTQGAGPYEQYF
v_gene: TRBV2; d_gene: .; abundance: .; j_gene: TRBJ1-6; CDR3nt: TGTGCCAGCAGTGAAGCCGTCCTTGTAAATTCACCCCTCCACTTT; CDR3aa: CASSEAVLVNSPLHF
v_gene: TRBV28; d_gene: TRBD2; abundance: many; j_gene: TRBJ2-7; CDR3nt: TGTGCCAGCAGCTTGGGACTAGCGGGGGGCAAAAGCTCCTACGAGCAGTACTTC; CDR3aa: CASSLGLAGGKSSYEQYF
v_gene: TRBV6-5; d_gene: .; abundance: many; j_gene: TRBJ1-6; CDR3nt: TGTGCCAGCAGCCCGGGGGTCTCGGAGGGTTCACCCCTCCACTTT; CDR3aa: CASSPGVSEGSPLHF
v_gene: TRBV7-9; d_gene: .; abundance: .; j_gene: TRBJ1-2; CDR3nt: TGTGCCAGCAGCCCTGTGACCAGGGACTATGGCTACACCTTC; CDR3aa: CASSPVTRDYGYTF
v_gene: TRBV6-5; d_gene: .; abundance: many; j_gene: TRBJ2-5; CDR3nt: TGTGCCAGCAGTACCACAGGGAGGGGAGAGACCCAGTACTTC; CDR3aa: CASSTTGRGETQYF
v_gene: TRBV25-1; d_gene: TRBD1; abundance: many; j_gene: TRBJ1-2; CDR3nt: TGTGCCAGCGACGTCTTTGGGGACAGGGGGCGAAAAAACTATGGCTACACCTTC; CDR3aa: CASDVFGDRGRKNYGYTF
v_gene: TRBV7-8; d_gene: .; abundance: .; j_gene: TRBJ1-6; CDR3nt: TGTGCCAGCAGCTTATTAGGGCCCCTCAATTCACCCCTCCACTTT; CDR3aa: CASSLLGPLNSPLHF
v_gene: TRBV20-1; d_gene: .; abundance: many; j_gene: TRBJ1-5; CDR3nt: TGCAGTGCTAGAGATCGGGTTAGCAATCAGCCCCAGCATTTT; CDR3aa: CSARDRVSNQPQHF
v_gene: TRBV12-3/TRBV12-4; d_gene: .; abundance: many; j_gene: TRBJ2-2; CDR3nt: TGTGCCAGCAGCCCCCGAGACAGTTACACCGGGGAGCTGTTTTTT; CDR3aa: CASSPRDSYTGELFF
v_gene: TRBV6-1; d_gene: .; abundance: many; j_gene: TRBJ2-3; CDR3nt: TGTGCCAGCAGTGCGTATACGCAGTATTTT; CDR3aa: CASSAYTQYF
v_gene: TRBV12-3/TRBV12-4; d_gene: .; abundance: many; j_gene: TRBJ2-6; CDR3nt: TGTGCCAGCAGGAATGACAGCTCTGGGGCCAACGTCCTGACTTTC; CDR3aa: CASRNDSSGANVLTF
v_gene: TRBV11-1; d_gene: TRBD1; abundance: many; j_gene: TRBJ1-1; CDR3nt: TGTGCCAGCAGCTCAGGACAGGGTCTTTTAGGTTACGCTGAAGCTTTCTTT; CDR3aa: CASSSGQGLLGYAEAFF
v_gene: TRBV6-1; d_gene: TRBD2; abundance: many; j_gene: TRBJ2-2; CDR3nt: TGTGCCAGCAGTGAGCTCCGGGGGGAGAACACCGGGGAGCTGTTTTTT; CDR3aa: CASSELRGENTGELFF
v_gene: TRBV29-1; d_gene: .; abundance: .; j_gene: TRBJ2-4; CDR3nt: TGCAGCGTTGAAGCGGGGAACATTCAGTACTTC; CDR3aa: CSVEAGNIQYF
v_gene: TRBV20-1; d_gene: TRBD1; abundance: many; j_gene: TRBJ1-1; CDR3nt: TGCAGTGCCCGCGAGGGGGACAGTGAAGCTTTCTTT; CDR3aa: CSAREGDSEAFF
v_gene: TRBV12-3/TRBV12-4; d_gene: .; abundance: many; j_gene: TRBJ1-5; CDR3nt: TGTGCCAGCAGTTTAGCACTTTCCACCCATCAGCCCCAGCATTTT; CDR3aa: CASSLALSTHQPQHF
v_gene: TRBV5-1; d_gene: .; abundance: many; j_gene: TRBJ1-3; CDR3nt: TGCGCCAGCAGCTTGGACCAGGGTTCTGGAAACACCATATATTTT; CDR3aa: CASSLDQGSGNTIYF
v_gene: TRBV20-1; d_gene: .; abundance: .; j_gene: TRBJ1-2; CDR3nt: TGCACCCCCAGGCGGGGGAGATGTAGCCGCTACACCTTC; CDR3aa: CTPRRGRCSRYTF
v_gene: TRBV11-2; d_gene: .; abundance: many; j_gene: TRBJ1-1; CDR3nt: TGTGCCAGCAGCCCTCTATGGTCGGGCACTGAAGCTTTCTTT; CDR3aa: CASSPLWSGTEAFF
v_gene: TRBV28; d_gene: .; abundance: many; j_gene: TRBJ2-2; CDR3nt: TGTGCCAGCAGCCAAGACAGTGCCACCGGGGAGCTGTTTTTT; CDR3aa: CASSQDSATGELFF
v_gene: TRBV2; d_gene: .; abundance: many; j_gene: TRBJ1-2; CDR3nt: TGTGCCAGCAGTGAAAGGGGAATAGACTATGGCTACACCTTC; CDR3aa: CASSERGIDYGYTF
v_gene: TRBV6-1; d_gene: .; abundance: many; j_gene: TRBJ1-2; CDR3nt: TGTGCCAGCAGGGCTGCCGGGACTCCTGGAGGCTACACCTTC; CDR3aa: CASRAAGTPGGYTF
v_gene: TRBV11-3; d_gene: .; abundance: many; j_gene: TRBJ2-7; CDR3nt: TGTGCCAGCAGCTTAGGATCGGATAGGCACGAGCAGTACTTC; CDR3aa: CASSLGSDRHEQYF
v_gene: TRBV20-1; d_gene: .; abundance: many; j_gene: TRBJ1-1; CDR3nt: TGCAGTGCTAGACCGGGCTGGAGGAACACTGAAGCTTTCTTT; CDR3aa: CSARPGWRNTEAFF
v_gene: TRBV12-3/TRBV12-4; d_gene: .; abundance: many; j_gene: TRBJ1-4; CDR3nt: TGTGCCAGCAGACAAGGGACGTATGGTAGTGAAAAACTGTTTTTT; CDR3aa: CASRQGTYGSEKLFF
v_gene: TRBV11-1; d_gene: .; abundance: many; j_gene: TRBJ2-7; CDR3nt: TGTGCCAGCAGCTTAAGGTACGGTCAGGATAAACAGGACGAGCAGTACTTC; CDR3aa: CASSLRYGQDKQDEQYF
v_gene: TRBV6-1; d_gene: .; abundance: many; j_gene: TRBJ1-3; CDR3nt: TGTGCCAGCAGACGAGCCAGGGTAGGCGACACCATATATTTT; CDR3aa: CASRRARVGDTIYF
v_gene: TRBV5-1; d_gene: TRBD1; abundance: many; j_gene: TRBJ1-3; CDR3nt: TGCGCCAGCAGCATTGGACAGGCTAACGGAAACACCATATATTTT; CDR3aa: CASSIGQANGNTIYF
v_gene: TRBV6-2/TRBV6-3; d_gene: .; abundance: many; j_gene: TRBJ1-5; CDR3nt: TGTGCCAGCAGTTACAGGTGGGACGGGTATAGCAATCAGCCCCAGCATTTT; CDR3aa: CASSYRWDGYSNQPQHF
v_gene: TRBV12-3/TRBV12-4; d_gene: TRBD1; abundance: many; j_gene: TRBJ1-2; CDR3nt: TGTGCCAGCAGCCTCACAGGGGCGTATGGCTACACCTTC; CDR3aa: CASSLTGAYGYTF